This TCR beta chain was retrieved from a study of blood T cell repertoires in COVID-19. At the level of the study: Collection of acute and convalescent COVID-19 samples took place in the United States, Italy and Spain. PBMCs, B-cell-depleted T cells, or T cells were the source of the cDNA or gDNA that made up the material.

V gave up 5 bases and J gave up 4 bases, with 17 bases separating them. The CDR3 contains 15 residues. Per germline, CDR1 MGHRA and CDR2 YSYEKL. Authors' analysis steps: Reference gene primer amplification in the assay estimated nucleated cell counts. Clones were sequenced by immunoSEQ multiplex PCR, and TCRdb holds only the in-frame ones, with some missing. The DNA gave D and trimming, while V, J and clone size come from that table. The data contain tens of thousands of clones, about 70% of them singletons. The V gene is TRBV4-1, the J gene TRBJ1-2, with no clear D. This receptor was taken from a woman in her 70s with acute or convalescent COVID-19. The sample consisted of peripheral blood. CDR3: CASSSERRRAYGYTF. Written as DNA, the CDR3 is TGCGCCAGCAGCTCAGAGCGCCGTAGAGCCTATGGCTACACCTTC.